Shown below are 7 T cell receptor beta chains from a single sample sequenced in a study of CD8 T cells in ankylosing spondylitis. TCRdb itself ran the 5' RACE reads through MiXCR, one entry per CDR3 protein. The sample includes 300,000 to 400,000 distinct CDR3 sequences, about 22% of them seen just once. Which antigens these TCRs recognize remains unknown. The study, taken as a whole, reports: A TCR beta motif made of several highly homologous variants seemed typical of ankylosing spondylitis blood.

Sequencing input: blood, either unsorted or a sorted T cell fraction (not recorded which). These receptors came from a male donor with ankylosing spondylitis.

This clonotype was detected only a few times. The CDR3 sequence: CATSKDPGPNTGELFF. CDR3 sequence (DNA): TGTGCCACCAGCAAGGATCCAGGACCGAACACCGGGGAGCTGTTTTTT. The chain couples TRBV15 to TRBJ2-2; D gene ambiguous. CDR3 length: 16 residues. Looked up from germline, CDR1 is LNHNV and CDR2 is YYDKDF (reference sequence). Trimming removed 4 bases from V and 0 bases from J, with 12 bases in between. Supplemented by reference TRBV15 and TRBJ2-2, the full variable domain reads DAMVIQNPRYQVTQFGKPVTLSCSQTLNHNVMYWYQQKSSQAPKLLFHYYDKDFNNEADTPDNFQSRRPNTSFCFLDIRSPGLGDTAMYLCATSKDPGPNTGELFFGEGSRLTVL.

The rearrangement joins TRBV5-1 to TRBJ1-6; 9 nucleotides line up with TRBD1. Germline V gene data show CDR1 as SGHRS and CDR2 as YFSETQ. The CDR3 runs to 16 residues. Unmatched junction bases numbered 10, after V lost 4 bases and J lost 8 bases. Here the CDR3 reads CASSAYGQGRYSPLHF. The CDR3 region has the DNA TGCGCCAGCAGCGCCTACGGACAGGGGCGGTATTCACCCCTCCACTTT.

V is TRBV5-1 and J is TRBJ1-6, with 10 bases matching TRBD1. CDR1 and CDR2 (germline): SGHRS, YFSETQ. With V trimmed by 5 bases and J by 13 bases, 6 bases remained unmatched. The CDR3 runs to 13 residues. CDR3 bases: TGCGCCAGCAGACCGGGACAGGGGTCTCCCCTCCACTTT. As protein: CASRPGQGSPLHF.

This clonotype has a handful of counts. The gene calls are TRBV29-1 and TRBJ2-3, with D unresolved. The CDR3 totals 14 residues. Trimming took off 6 bases at V and 2 bases at J, with 15 bases between the two ends. Germline V CDR1 and CDR2: SQVTM, ANQGSEA. CDR3 loop: CSVRRQRDTDTQYF. CDR3 nucleotide sequence: TGCAGCGTCCGGCGACAACGAGACACAGATACGCAGTATTTT.

The chain employs TRBV6-5 and TRBJ2-2; D is uncertain. V gave up 2 bases and J gave up 0 bases, with 7 bases separating them. This CDR3 has 15 residues. CDR1 is MNHEY, CDR2 SVGAGI, per germline. The CDR3 coding sequence is TGTGCCAGCAGTTACACGAACACGAACACCGGGGAGCTGTTTTTT. Translating gives CASSYTNTNTGELFF.

This clonotype was observed a few times. J is TRBJ2-1 and V is TRBV20-1, with 8 bases that match TRBD2. The CDR3 length is 15 residues. CDR1 is DFQATT, CDR2 SNEGSKA, per germline (reference sequence). Losses at the gene ends were 2 bases for V and 2 bases for J; bases not matched to a gene: 5. As DNA, the CDR3 is TGCAGTGCTAGACCCGTAGCGGGGACCTACAATGAGCAGTTCTTC. Its protein is CSARPVAGTYNEQFF.

This chain links TRBV10-3 with TRBJ2-1, with 7 bases matching TRBD2. The germline gives CDR1 ENHRY, CDR2 SYGVKD. After removal of 6 bases from V and 8 bases from J, the junction contained 13 bases not matched to a gene. This CDR3 is 15 amino acids long. CDR3 DNA sequence: TGTGCCATCAGGGGGGGGATTTCGTTCAACGATGAGCAGTTCTTC. This translates into CAIRGGISFNDEQFF.